The rows below give T cell receptor beta chains drawn from one sample of a study of blood T cell repertoires in COVID-19. Profiled with immunoSEQ multiplex PCR; TCRdb holds only in-frame clones, not every one. The table includes over 100,000 clones, more than 75% detected once. The source material was peripheral blood. These receptors were taken from a middle-aged man with acute or convalescent COVID-19. The CDR3 runs from the conserved cysteine through the conserved F or W. Each record gives: CDR3 length, J gene, clone size, D gene, V gene, CDR3 DNA, CDR3 protein. A D gene is named only where the DNA matches it firmly. Only part of the rows carry a size: once, few, many, or a class if the clone is expanded.

>14|TRBJ1-1|-|-|TRBV12-5
TGTGCTAGTGGTTCTCGGACACGATCCACTGAAGCTTTCTTT
CASGSRTRSTEAFF
>15|TRBJ1-5|-|-|TRBV28
TGTGCCAGCAGTTTTTCAGGTCGCCCTAATCAGCCCCAGCATTTT
CASSFSGRPNQPQHF
>13|TRBJ2-3|-|TRBD2|TRBV18
TGTGCCAGCTCACGCGGGGGTTTCGATACGCAGTATTTT
CASSRGGFDTQYF
>15|TRBJ2-3|-|TRBD2|TRBV18
TGTGCCAGCTCACCGGGACTAGCGGTCACAGATACGCAGTATTTT
CASSPGLAVTDTQYF
>12|TRBJ1-2|-|-|TRBV6-6
TGTGCCAGCAGTTTAGTAGAGTATGGCTACACCTTC
CASSLVEYGYTF
>16|TRBJ2-7|-|TRBD1|TRBV18
TGTGCCAGCTCACCACCGGGACAGGGTATCGCACACGAGCAGTACTTC
CASSPPGQGIAHEQYF
>13|TRBJ2-7|-|TRBD2|TRBV14
TGTGCCAGCAGCACCCGGACTAGATACGAGCAGTACTTC
CASSTRTRYEQYF
>15|TRBJ2-7|many|TRBD2|TRBV7-9
TGTGCCAGCAGCTCCCGACTAGCGGGTAACTACGAGCAGTACTTC
CASSSRLAGNYEQYF
>13|TRBJ2-7|-|-|TRBV30
TGTGCCTGGAGTGGATTAGCTGCCTACGAGCAGTACTTC
CAWSGLAAYEQYF
>14|TRBJ2-5|-|-|TRBV30
TGTGCCTGGAGTGTACTTTACAGCCAAGAGACCCAGTACTTC
CAWSVLYSQETQYF
>11|TRBJ2-3|once|-|TRBV15
TGTGCCACCAGCACCTCGTATACGCAGTATTTT
CATSTSYTQYF
>15|TRBJ1-6|-|-|TRBV6-1
TGTGCCAGCAGTGAAAACCAGGGAAAGAGTTCACCCCTCCACTTT
CASSENQGKSSPLHF
>16|TRBJ1-2|-|TRBD1|TRBV5-5
TGTGCCAGCAGGCCCCCGGGACAGGGGATATATAATGGCTACACCTTC
CASRPPGQGIYNGYTF
>15|TRBJ2-7|-|-|TRBV5-1
TGCGCCAGCAGCTTGGGGCCCACAAGCTCCTACGAGCAGTACTTC
CASSLGPTSSYEQYF
>15|TRBJ2-2|-|TRBD1|TRBV2
TGTGCCAGCAGTCGGGACAGCTTTAACACCGGGGAGCTGTTTTTT
CASSRDSFNTGELFF
>14|TRBJ1-6|-|TRBD1|TRBV18
TGTGCCAGCTCATGGACAGGGGGCAAATCACCCCTCCACTTT
CASSWTGGKSPLHF
>17|TRBJ2-3|-|TRBD2|TRBV5-1
TGCGCCAGCAGCTTGGCCGTCAGCGGGAGAGGGGCAGATACGCAGTATTTT
CASSLAVSGRGADTQYF
>12|TRBJ1-1|-|-|TRBV3-1/TRBV3-2
TGTGCCAGCAGCCGGACTGGAACTGAAGCTTTCTTT
CASSRTGTEAFF
>14|TRBJ1-5|-|-|TRBV7-2
TGTGCCAGCAGCCCAGGGGACATTAGTCAGCCCCAGCATTTT
CASSPGDISQPQHF
>16|TRBJ2-3|once|TRBD2|TRBV2
TGTGCCAGCAGGCTAGCGGGAGCTACGGGCACAGATACGCAGTATTTT
CASRLAGATGTDTQYF
>18|TRBJ2-7|-|TRBD1|TRBV6-2/TRBV6-3
TGTGCCAGCAGTTACCCCCGTACAGGGGCAGGGATGCCCTACGAGCAGTACTTC
CASSYPRTGAGMPYEQYF
>15|TRBJ2-7|-|-|TRBV7-2
TGTGCCAGCAGCCCGGACTTGGGGTGGTCCTACGAGCAGTACTTC
CASSPDLGWSYEQYF
>14|TRBJ2-5|-|TRBD1|TRBV7-6
TGTGCCAGCAGCCCTGGACAGGGAGGCGAGACCCAGTACTTC
CASSPGQGGETQYF
>13|TRBJ2-1|-|-|TRBV7-6
TGTGCCAGCAGCTCCAGACTGGGCAATGAGCAGTTCTTC
CASSSRLGNEQFF
>15|TRBJ1-5|-|-|TRBV4-3
TGCGCCAGCAGCCAAGATGCGGATAGCAATCAGCCCCAGCATTTT
CASSQDADSNQPQHF
>13|TRBJ1-1|few|TRBD1|TRBV28
TGTGCCAGCAGGCCTCCAGGGGGCACTGAAGCTTTCTTT
CASRPPGGTEAFF
>14|TRBJ1-6|-|TRBD1|TRBV4-3
TGCGCCAGCAGCCAGGACAGGGGAGTTTCACCCCTCCACTTT
CASSQDRGVSPLHF
>13|TRBJ2-5|-|-|TRBV6-5
TGTGCCAGCAGTTACTTAAGGGGGGGAACCCAGTACTTC
CASSYLRGGTQYF
>14|TRBJ2-5|-|-|TRBV5-1
TGCGCCAGCAGCCGAGGCCTAGTGGTCGGGACCCAGTACTTC
CASSRGLVVGTQYF
>13|TRBJ2-5|-|-|TRBV28
TGTGCCAGCAGCCGGACAGGCGGGAAGACCCAGTACTTC
CASSRTGGKTQYF
>13|TRBJ1-2|-|-|TRBV3-1/TRBV3-2
TGTGCCAGCAGCCGGGCCCTCTCCTATGGCTACACCTTC
CASSRALSYGYTF
>11|TRBJ1-2|few|-|TRBV6-5
TGTGCCAGCAGGAACACCCTTGGCTACACCTTC
CASRNTLGYTF
>15|TRBJ1-2|-|TRBD1|TRBV7-3
TGTGCCAGCAGCTTAACCGGGACAGGTGATTATGGCTACACCTTC
CASSLTGTGDYGYTF
>16|TRBJ2-2|-|-|TRBV21-1
TGTGCCAGCAGCAAAGGAGGGAGAGAATTGGCCGGGGAGCTGTTTTTT
CASSKGGRELAGELFF
>14|TRBJ2-7|-|TRBD1|TRBV7-9
TGTGCCAGCAGCTCCCGGACAGGGTCCTACGAGCAGTACTTC
CASSSRTGSYEQYF
>15|TRBJ2-1|few|TRBD2|TRBV15
TGTGCCACCAGCTGGACTAGCGGGAGCACGGATGAGCAGTTCTTC
CATSWTSGSTDEQFF
>12|TRBJ1-2|-|TRBD1|TRBV5-6
TGTGCCAGCACAGGGGGCGTTCGTGGCTACACCTTC
CASTGGVRGYTF
>15|TRBJ2-6|-|-|TRBV27
TGTGCCAGCACCTCACCAGGGTCTGGGGCCAACGTCCTGACTTTC
CASTSPGSGANVLTF
>15|TRBJ2-5|-|-|TRBV6-1
TGTGCCAGCAGTGAACCCGGGGCGGGGACCGAGACCCAGTACTTC
CASSEPGAGTETQYF
>15|TRBJ2-7|-|TRBD1|TRBV4-2
TGTGCCAGCAGCCAAACCGGGACAGGGGTATACGAGCAGTACTTC
CASSQTGTGVYEQYF
>14|TRBJ2-7|-|TRBD1|TRBV2
TGTGCCAGCAGCTACAGGGGGCACGCCTACGAGCAGTACTTC
CASSYRGHAYEQYF
>15|TRBJ2-3|-|-|TRBV4-1
TGCGCCAGCAGCCCGTCTCCCTCTATCGGAGATACGCAGTATTTT
CASSPSPSIGDTQYF
>14|TRBJ2-1|-|-|TRBV10-1
TGCGCCAGCAGTGATCAGGGGCTTTGGAATGAGCAGTTCTTC
CASSDQGLWNEQFF
>17|TRBJ2-5|once|TRBD1|TRBV7-2
TGTGCCAGCAGCGGGGGTAGGGGACAGGGGATCAGGAAGACCCAGTACTTC
CASSGGRGQGIRKTQYF
>16|TRBJ2-2|-|-|TRBV18
TGTGCCAGCTCACCATACGCGGGGAGGACCACCGGGGAGCTGTTTTTT
CASSPYAGRTTGELFF
>14|TRBJ1-5|few|-|TRBV30
TGTGCCTGGACCCTACAGGGAAGCAATCAGCCCCAGCATTTT
CAWTLQGSNQPQHF
>11|TRBJ2-1|-|-|TRBV20-1
TGCAGTGCCCCTATCACGCATGAGCAGTTCTTC
CSAPITHEQFF
>14|TRBJ2-7|-|TRBD2|TRBV11-2
TGTGCCAGCAGCCCAGTAGCGGGAGCTGGCGAGCAGTACTTC
CASSPVAGAGEQYF